The 13 T cell receptor beta chains below come from one sample, sequenced in a study of CD8+ T cells in alopecia areata. It was cDNA, reverse transcribed from extracted RNA, that served as the sequencing template. Sequencing was performed with immunoSEQ multiplex PCR; in TCRdb, only in-frame clones are kept and a portion is missing. This table has 250,000 or so clones, 67% appearing once. The sequenced sample was CD4+ T cells sorted from blood, obtained at week 0. Receptors were obtained from a human donor with alopecia areata.

The chain combines TRBV4-2 with TRBJ2-1; 8 bases agree with TRBD1. Germline values: CDR1 LGHNA, CDR2 YNFKEQ. V gave up 7 bases and J gave up 0 bases; unmatched junction bases: 5. The CDR3 contains 15 residues. Written as DNA, the CDR3 is TGTGCCAGCACCCTAGACAGGGGCTCCTACAATGAGCAGTTCTTC. Translating gives CASTLDRGSYNEQFF.

This clone was seen once. The chain carries TRBV27 and TRBJ2-4, with D possibly matching TRBD1 (6 bases). CDR3 length: 13 residues. Trimming stripped 3 bases from V and 4 bases from J, with 7 bases between. Germline assignment: CDR1 MNHEY and CDR2 SMNVEV (reference sequence). The CDR3 is CASSLTGKNIQYF. The CDR3 coding sequence is TGTGCCAGCAGTTTGACAGGAAAAAACATTCAGTACTTC.

On this clone itself: This sample also contains other DNA sequences that code for the same CDR3. Here the CDR3 reads CSARPLETQYF. As DNA, the CDR3 is TGCAGTGCTAGGCCCCTAGAGACCCAGTACTTC. J is TRBJ2-5 and V is TRBV20-1; D is unresolved. Trimming stripped 3 bases from V and 4 bases from J, with 6 bases between. Germline CDR1 reads DFQATT; CDR2 reads SNEGSKA (reference sequence). The CDR3 length is 11 residues.

The V and J genes are TRBV7-9 and TRBJ2-3; D not resolved. V lost 4 bases and J 4 bases, leaving 6 bases between the germline ends. Germline V gene sequence: CDR1 SEHNR, CDR2 FQNEAQ (reference sequence). The CDR3 loop spans 12 amino acids. In DNA form, the CDR3 reads TGTGCCAGCAGCTCCAGCGCAGATACGCAGTATTTT. Amino acid sequence: CASSSSADTQYF.

This clone was observed a single time. The chain carries TRBV7-6 and TRBJ1-4; 7 positions match TRBD1. CDR3 length: 17 amino acids. Trimming took 3 bases from V and 4 from J; bases not matched to a gene: 11. Germline V gene data show CDR1 as SGHVS and CDR2 as FNYEAQ. CDR3 region: CASSLGARQGNNEKLFF. The DNA of the CDR3 is TGTGCCAGCAGCTTGGGCGCTAGACAGGGAAATAATGAAAAACTGTTTTTT.

The chain links TRBV5-1 to TRBJ2-2; 8 nucleotides match TRBD2. Trimming cost V 0 bases and J 5 bases; bases outside gene matches: 3. This CDR3 comprises 15 residues. Germline lookup yields CDR1 SGHRS and CDR2 YFSETQ. The CDR3 coding sequence is TGCGCCAGCAGCTTGGATAGCGGGACAACCGGGGAGCTGTTTTTT. It encodes CASSLDSGTTGELFF. Supplemented by reference TRBV5-1 and TRBJ2-2, the full variable domain reads KAGVTQTPRYLIKTRGQQVTLSCSPISGHRSVSWYQQTPGQGLQFLFEYFSETQRNKGNFPGRFSGRQFSNSRSEMNVSTLELGDSALYLCASSLDSGTTGELFFGEGSRLTVL.

This clone occurred once. J is TRBJ1-5 and V is TRBV29-1; D is undetermined. The CDR3 totals 13 residues. The ends were cut back, 6 bases at V and 3 bases at J, with 12 bases in the middle. Germline CDR1 is SQVTM and CDR2 is ANQGSEA. CDR3 sequence: CSVSRQINQPQHF. DNA for the CDR3: TGCAGCGTATCTAGGCAGATCAATCAGCCCCAGCATTTT.

The V call is TRBV6-1, the J call TRBJ2-4, with TRBD2 identical over 10 bases. The CDR3 contains 17 residues. CDR1 is MNHNS, CDR2 SASEGT, per germline. The J segment lost 0 bases and the V segment lost 1 base, leaving 3 bases of the junction unmatched. The CDR3 sequence is CASSEVASGGAKNIQYF. The CDR3 DNA is TGTGCCAGCAGTGAAGTGGCTAGCGGGGGAGCCAAAAACATTCAGTACTTC.

The sample holds a few counts of this clone. The rearrangement links TRBV7-2 to TRBJ2-6; D call uncertain. V dropped 1 base and J dropped 0 bases, with 4 bases sitting between them. The CDR3 covers 15 residues. The V gene's germline CDR1 is SGHTA and CDR2 FQGNSA. The CDR3 sequence: CASSLGSSGANVLTF. The CDR3, as DNA: TGTGCCAGCAGCTTAGGCAGCTCTGGGGCCAACGTCCTGACTTTC.

In its sample, this clone was seen a few times. The chain recombines TRBV9 with TRBJ2-5, with D possibly called TRBD1 or TRBD2 (6 bases each). Germline V lookup: CDR1 SGDLS, CDR2 YYNGEE. Deletions cut 0 bases from V and 0 bases from J, with 9 bases between. The CDR3 spans 15 residues. The CDR3 is CASSVGGAYQETQYF. The CDR3 DNA reads as TGTGCCAGCAGCGTAGGGGGGGCCTACCAAGAGACCCAGTACTTC. Full variable domain (rest looked up from reference TRBV9 and TRBJ2-5): DSGVTQTPKHLITATGQRVTLRCSPRSGDLSVYWYQQSLDQGLQFLIQYYNGEERAKGNILERFSAQQFPDLHSELNLSSLELGDSALYFCASSVGGAYQETQYFGPGTRLLVL.

The chain couples TRBV7-2 to TRBJ2-4, with D perhaps matching TRBD1 or TRBD2 (5 bases each). The CDR3 runs to 15 residues. Germline V gives CDR1 SGHTA, CDR2 FQGNSA. Trimming removed 0 bases from V and 0 bases from J, with 6 bases in between. CDR3 residues: CASSLAGVAKNIQYF. The DNA for the CDR3 is TGTGCCAGCAGCTTAGCGGGGGTAGCCAAAAACATTCAGTACTTC. The whole variable domain, remainder taken from reference TRBV7-2 and TRBJ2-4, is GAGVSQSPSNKVTEKGKDVELRCDPISGHTALYWYRQSLGQGLEFLIYFQGNSAPDKSGLPSDRFSAERTGGSVSTLTIQRTQQEDSAVYLCASSLAGVAKNIQYFGAGTRLSVL.

This chain uses TRBV9 with TRBJ1-1; a possible D gene is TRBD1 (5 bases). In germline, CDR1 is SGDLS, CDR2 YYNGEE. V lost 4 bases and J 8 bases, leaving 21 bases between the germline ends. The CDR3 runs to 15 residues. CDR3 residues: CASSPLPGGEGEAFF. CDR3 nucleotide sequence: TGTGCCAGCAGCCCACTACCGGGGGGAGAGGGGGAAGCTTTCTTT.

In regard to this clone: At one end, the junction sequence differs from germline, possibly due to a read error. V is TRBV5-1 and J is TRBJ1-1; no reliable D call. This CDR3 contains 13 residues. Germline values: CDR1 SGHRS, CDR2 YFSETQ. The CDR3 sequence: CASNLRVDTEAFF. The CDR3 DNA sequence: TGCGCCAGCAACTTGCGGGTGGACACTGAAGCTTTCTTT.